This T cell receptor (beta chain) was recovered during a study of T-cell memory formation after mild COVID-19. On the study more broadly: Each donor largely had its own TCR clusters. Study-level points and caveats: There was a balanced CD4/CD8 profile in clones contracting day 15 to 85, and later expanders leaned CD4+. Contracting clones localized mainly to CM and EM when CD4+ and mainly to EMRA when CD8+. Pre-infection memory held some responding clones, suggesting pre-existing cross-reactive T cells responded.

With V trimmed by 0 bases and J by 7 bases, 13 bases remained unmatched. Germline lookup yields CDR1 LGHNA and CDR2 YSLEER. This CDR3 is 18 amino acids long. As for this clonotype: As yet, its antigen is unknown.

One entry per CDR3 protein, called by TCRdb with MiXCR from the 5' RACE reads. The table shows fewer than 550,000 distinct CDR3 sequences, with 15% to 25% occurring only once. Sequencing input: PBMCs or a T cell subset sorted from them (not recorded which). The receptor was isolated from an adult woman who had mild COVID-19 (a few samples of this study predate the infection). Cell type and time point are not known. The chain employs TRBV4-3 and TRBJ2-1, with 9 bases fitting TRBD2. The CDR3 region is CASSQDQVAGVRGNEQFF. CDR3 DNA sequence: TGCGCCAGCAGCCAAGATCAGGTAGCGGGAGTTCGGGGGAATGAGCAGTTCTTC.